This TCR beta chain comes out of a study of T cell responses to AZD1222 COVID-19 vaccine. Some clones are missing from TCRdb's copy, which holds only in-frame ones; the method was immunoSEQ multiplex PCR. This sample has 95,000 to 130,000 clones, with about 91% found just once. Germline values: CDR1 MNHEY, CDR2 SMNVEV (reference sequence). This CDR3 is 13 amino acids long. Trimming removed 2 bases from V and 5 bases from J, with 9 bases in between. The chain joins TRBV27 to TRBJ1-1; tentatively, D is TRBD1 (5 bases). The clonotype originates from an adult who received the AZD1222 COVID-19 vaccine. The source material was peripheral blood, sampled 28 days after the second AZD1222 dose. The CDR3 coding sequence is TGTGCCAGCAGTTTAGGTGGGGGGACTGAAGCTTTCTTT. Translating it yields CASSLGGGTEAFF.